This T cell receptor beta chain was sequenced during a study of T cell changes during pregnancy in multiple sclerosis. Clones were read by immunoSEQ multiplex PCR, and TCRdb kept only the in-frame ones, dropping some. The sample has about 44,000 clones; approximately 95% are singletons. The CDR3 consists of 14 residues. Trimming took 7 bases from V and 8 from J; bases not matched to a gene: 8. Germline V gives CDR1 SNHLY, CDR2 FYNNEI. This specimen was CD4+ T cells from peripheral blood mononuclear cells, taken in the first trimester of pregnancy. The clonotype comes from a female donor with multiple sclerosis, enrolled in a pregnancy study. The V gene is TRBV2, the J gene TRBJ1-4, with 9 bases matching TRBD1. The CDR3 loop is CASTRTGVGEKLFF. The CDR3 bases are TGTGCCAGCACTAGGACAGGGGTTGGAGAAAAACTGTTTTTT. Supplemented by reference TRBV2 and TRBJ1-4, the full variable domain reads EPEVTQTPSHQVTQMGQEVILRCVPISNHLYFYWYRQILGQKVEFLVSFYNNEISEKSEIFDDQFSVERPDGSNFTLKIRSTKLEDSAMYFCASTRTGVGEKLFFGSGTQLSVL.